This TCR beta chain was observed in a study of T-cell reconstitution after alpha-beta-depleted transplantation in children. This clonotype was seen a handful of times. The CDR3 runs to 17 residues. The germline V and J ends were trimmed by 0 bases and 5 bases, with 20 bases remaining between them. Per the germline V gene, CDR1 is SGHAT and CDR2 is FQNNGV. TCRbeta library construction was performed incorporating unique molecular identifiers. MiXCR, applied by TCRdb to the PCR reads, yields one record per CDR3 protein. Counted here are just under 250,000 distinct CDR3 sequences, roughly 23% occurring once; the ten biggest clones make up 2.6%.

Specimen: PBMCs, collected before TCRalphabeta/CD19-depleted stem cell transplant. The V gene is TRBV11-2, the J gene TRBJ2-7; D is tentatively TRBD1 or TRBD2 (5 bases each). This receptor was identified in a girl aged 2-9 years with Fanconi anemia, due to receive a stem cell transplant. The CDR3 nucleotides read TGTGCCAGCAGCTTAGATCCCACAGGCCTGAGAGGGAACGAGCAGTACTTC. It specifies CASSLDPTGLRGNEQYF.